This is a list of T cell receptor beta chains from one sample in a study of blood T cell repertoires in COVID-19. This table comes from immunoSEQ multiplex PCR, and its TCRdb copy is limited to in-frame clones, with some not included. The sample gives tens of thousands of clones, around 84% of which show up once; more than 2.5% is in the top ten. Material for sequencing was peripheral blood. These receptors were collected from a man in his forties or fifties with active COVID-19. Each CDR3 is given with its conserved first and last residue. The order of the fields is J gene, D gene, V gene, clone size, CDR3 DNA, CDR3 protein. The D gene is left open where the match is weak. Clone size is given for some rows only: seen once, a few or many times, or a class if the clone is expanded.

TRBJ1-1,TRBD1,TRBV5-1,-,TGCGCCAGCAGCCTGGAAGCACAGGGGTACACTGAAGCTTTCTTT,CASSLEAQGYTEAFF
TRBJ1-4,-,TRBV5-1,once,TGCGCCAGCAGCTTGGTTGGCAATGAAAAACTGTTTTTT,CASSLVGNEKLFF
TRBJ2-5,-,TRBV14,few,TGTGCCAGCAGCCGAAGGGACTGGGGGGCCCAGTACTTC,CASSRRDWGAQYF
TRBJ2-1,TRBD2,TRBV11-3,-,TGTGCCAGCAGCTCACCGGGACTAGCGGGGGGGCGGGAGTTCTTC,CASSSPGLAGGREFF
TRBJ1-5,-,TRBV2,-,TGTGCCAGCAGGCAGGAGGGCAATCAGCCCCAGCATTTT,CASRQEGNQPQHF
TRBJ2-7,-,TRBV15,-,TGTGCCACCAGCAAGTTAAAGGGGACCTACGAGCAGTACTTC,CATSKLKGTYEQYF
TRBJ2-7,-,TRBV2,-,TGTGCCAGCAGTGGGGCCTTCTACGAGCAGTACTTC,CASSGAFYEQYF
TRBJ2-7,-,TRBV12-3/TRBV12-4,-,TGTGCCAGCAAACGGGACTTCTCCTACGAGCAGTACTTC,CASKRDFSYEQYF
TRBJ2-2,-,TRBV19,-,TGTGCCAGTGCTATGATCACCGGGGAGCTGTTTTTT,CASAMITGELFF
TRBJ1-4,-,TRBV12-3/TRBV12-4,-,TGTGCCAGCAGAGACCAACCCGGGGAAAAACTGTTTTTT,CASRDQPGEKLFF
TRBJ1-1,TRBD1,TRBV18,-,TGTGCCAGCTCCCCCATCCTGCAGGGGGCCACAACTGAAGCTTTCTTT,CASSPILQGATTEAFF
TRBJ2-5,-,TRBV12-3/TRBV12-4,-,TGTGCCAGCAGTTTAGGCAGACAAGAGACCCAGTACTTC,CASSLGRQETQYF
TRBJ2-7,TRBD1,TRBV7-3,-,TGTGCCAGCAGCCCCGCCTCAGGACAGGGGAGCGACGAGCAGTACTTC,CASSPASGQGSDEQYF
TRBJ1-2,-,TRBV5-1,once,TGCGCCAGCAGCCTGGGAAGAGGCTCTTATGGCTACACCTTC,CASSLGRGSYGYTF
TRBJ2-3,-,TRBV14,-,TGTGCCAGCAGCGCCCCCGGGACAGATACGCAGTATTTT,CASSAPGTDTQYF
TRBJ2-3,TRBD2,TRBV5-8,-,TGTGCCAGCAGAAGCGGTAGCGGGGCCCGCACAGATACGCAGTATTTT,CASRSGSGARTDTQYF
TRBJ2-3,TRBD2,TRBV2,-,TGTGCCAGCGGACTAGCGGGACCCACAGATACGCAGTATTTT,CASGLAGPTDTQYF
TRBJ2-4,-,TRBV28,-,TGTGCCAGCAGTTTAGGTCGGGGGAGGAAAAACATTCAGTACTTC,CASSLGRGRKNIQYF
TRBJ2-7,-,TRBV19,-,TGTGCCAGTAGTCCGGGTTCCTACGAGCAGTACTTC,CASSPGSYEQYF
TRBJ2-3,TRBD1,TRBV5-6,-,TGTGCCAGCAGTACGGGACAGGGGCCGGCCTTGAGGACGCAGTATTTT,CASSTGQGPALRTQYF
TRBJ2-7,-,TRBV30,-,TGTGTCTCTGCCAGGGGAGGGAACTACGAGCAGTACTTC,CVSARGGNYEQYF
TRBJ1-2,-,TRBV6-6,-,TGTGCCAGCAGTTCACCGACAGGTACTGGCTACACCTTC,CASSSPTGTGYTF
TRBJ1-3,-,TRBV13,-,TGTGCCAGCAGCTTGGGACACCCAAACACCATATATTTT,CASSLGHPNTIYF
TRBJ1-2,-,TRBV5-4,-,TGTGCCAGCAGCCCGGGCGGGCTAAACTATGGCTACACCTTC,CASSPGGLNYGYTF
TRBJ1-3,-,TRBV28,-,TGTGCCAGCAGTTTACTCTCCTGGAGAATCTCTGGAAACACCATATATTTT,CASSLLSWRISGNTIYF
TRBJ2-5,-,TRBV18,-,TGTGCCAGCTCACCACAGAAAACAGGGACAGAGACCCAGTACTTC,CASSPQKTGTETQYF
TRBJ2-2,-,TRBV30,-,TGTGCCTGGAGTGAGTTTCGGCAGGGGAGTGACACCGGGGAGCTGTTTTTT,CAWSEFRQGSDTGELFF
TRBJ2-1,TRBD2,TRBV5-1,few,TGCGCCAGCAGCTTGGGTGGTCGGCGGGGGGGCCTCGATGAGCAGTTCTTC,CASSLGGRRGGLDEQFF
TRBJ2-1,-,TRBV5-5,-,TGTGCCAGCAGCTTGGTCAGTGAGCAGTTCTTC,CASSLVSEQFF
TRBJ2-5,TRBD2,TRBV11-2,-,TGTGCCAGCAGCTTACTCTGGGGTAGCGGGAGTGAGACCCAGTACTTC,CASSLLWGSGSETQYF
TRBJ2-1,TRBD1,TRBV7-2,once,TGTGCCAGCAGCGGGGGACAGGGCTACAATGAGCAGTTCTTC,CASSGGQGYNEQFF
TRBJ1-1,-,TRBV9,once,TGTGCCAGCAGCGTAGATGGGCCGAACGGTGAAGCTTTCTTT,CASSVDGPNGEAFF
TRBJ2-6,-,TRBV27,-,TGTGCCAGCAGAATCCCCGGGACTGGGGCCAACGTCCTGACTTTC,CASRIPGTGANVLTF
TRBJ1-5,-,TRBV9,-,TGTGCCCGCCGCGCGGGGGGGGGCCGAGGACAGCCCCAGCATTTT,CARRAGGGRGQPQHF
TRBJ1-4,-,TRBV5-1,-,TGCGCCAGCAGTGCTGACACTTCAACTAATGAAAAACTGTTTTTT,CASSADTSTNEKLFF
TRBJ1-6,-,TRBV28,-,TGTGCCAGCAGACGATCAGGCGGAGGTAATTCACCCCTCCACTTT,CASRRSGGGNSPLHF
TRBJ1-4,TRBD1,TRBV13,-,TGTGCCAGCAGCTTAGGGGGACAGGGTGTTCTCGAAAAACTGTTTTTT,CASSLGGQGVLEKLFF
TRBJ1-6,TRBD1,TRBV5-5,-,TGTGCCAGCAGCGAAGGGACAGTCAGTGATTCACCCCTCCACTTT,CASSEGTVSDSPLHF
TRBJ2-3,-,TRBV10-1,-,TGCGCCAGCAGTGACGGACTGCGCACAGATACGCAGTATTTT,CASSDGLRTDTQYF
TRBJ2-4,TRBD2,TRBV6-5,-,TGTGCCAGCAGGTTGACTAGCGGGGGACCTCAGTACTTC,CASRLTSGGPQYF
TRBJ2-7,TRBD2,TRBV4-1,-,TGCGCCAGCAGCCGAGGGACTAGGTCCTACGAGCAGTACTTC,CASSRGTRSYEQYF
TRBJ1-2,-,TRBV7-3,-,TGTGCCAGCAGCCCCGCGGCCGACAGTACTAACTATGGCTACACCTTC,CASSPAADSTNYGYTF
TRBJ2-1,TRBD2,TRBV19,-,TGTGCCAGTAGTATTGCCGGACTAGCGGGATTCTCTAGCTCCTACAATGAGCAGTTCTTC,CASSIAGLAGFSSSYNEQFF
TRBJ2-3,-,TRBV7-2,-,TGTGCCAGCAGCGCCCGGGTCCTTTCCACAGATACGCAGTATTTT,CASSARVLSTDTQYF
TRBJ2-5,TRBD1,TRBV7-3,-,TGTGCCAGCAGCTTTGTGGGGACAGGGACGGCCCAGTACTTC,CASSFVGTGTAQYF
TRBJ1-1,-,TRBV2,-,TGTGCCAGCAGTACTGACAGCCTTAACACTGAAGCTTTCTTT,CASSTDSLNTEAFF
TRBJ2-1,TRBD2,TRBV9,-,TGTGCCAGCAGCACGGGGGGATTCTCCTACAATGAGCAGTTCTTC,CASSTGGFSYNEQFF
TRBJ2-3,TRBD2,TRBV18,-,TGTGCCAGCTCACCGGGAATAGCGGGGGGCAGCACAGATACGCAGTATTTT,CASSPGIAGGSTDTQYF
TRBJ2-3,TRBD1,TRBV7-9,-,TGTGCCAGTATTCCTCTCAGGGGGCCTAGGAGAGATACGCAGTATTTT,CASIPLRGPRRDTQYF
TRBJ2-3,-,TRBV6-4,-,TGTGCCAGCAGTGACTCGGGACTTGATACGCAGTATTTT,CASSDSGLDTQYF
TRBJ2-2,TRBD2,TRBV9,-,TGTGCCAGCAGCGTAGACCTTGGAGCTAGCGGGCAGGACACCGGGGAGCTGTTTTTT,CASSVDLGASGQDTGELFF
TRBJ2-3,TRBD1,TRBV7-6,-,TGTGCCAGCAGCTGGGGTTCAGGGGGCTCGGAGTGGAGCACAGATACGCAGTATTTT,CASSWGSGGSEWSTDTQYF
TRBJ1-1,TRBD1,TRBV7-8,-,TGTGCCAGCAGCTTAGCGCGGGCAGGGGGCCTCAACACTGAAGCTTTCTTT,CASSLARAGGLNTEAFF